This T cell receptor beta chain was profiled in a study of blood T cell repertoires in COVID-19. Study details: From the United States, Italy and Spain came samples of acute and convalescent COVID-19. Nucleic acid was either cDNA or gDNA, and it came from T cells, B-cell-depleted T cells, or PBMCs.

V was shortened by 6 bases and J by 0 bases, with 11 bases between the two germline ends. The CDR3 runs 14 residues. Germline V gene data show CDR1 as PRHDT and CDR2 as FYEKMQ (reference sequence). Per the authors' pipeline: Scientists estimated how many nucleated cells there were by amplifying reference gene primers. Generated by immunoSEQ multiplex PCR, the TCRdb table keeps only in-frame clones and is missing some. V and J calls and clone size are given by that table; D and trimming were obtained from the DNA. The data contain some 95,000 clones, more than 85% of them singletons. This clone was seen a few times.

The sequenced sample consisted of peripheral blood. The TCR comes from a human donor with active COVID-19. The donor label of this sample is uncertain. The chain combines TRBV13 with TRBJ1-1; weak D call: TRBD1 (5 bases). The CDR3 region is CASSPQGMNTEAFF. The CDR3 DNA follows: TGTGCCAGCAGTCCTCAGGGAATGAACACTGAAGCTTTCTTT. Full variable domain (rest looked up from reference TRBV13 and TRBJ1-1): AAGVIQSPRHLIKEKRETATLKCYPIPRHDTVYWYQQGPGQDPQFLISFYEKMQSDKGSIPDRFSAQQFSDYHSELNMSSLELGDSALYFCASSPQGMNTEAFFGQGTRLTVV.